One and the same sample provided the 9 T cell receptor beta chains below, sequenced in a study of blood T cell repertoires in COVID-19. Generated by immunoSEQ multiplex PCR, the TCRdb table keeps only in-frame clones and is missing some. The profile covers 330,000 or so clones, with roughly 89% appearing a single time and roughly 3.9% taken by the ten largest. Source material: peripheral blood. All receptors derive from an older woman with COVID-19, enrolled during active disease.

V gene TRBV9 combines with J gene TRBJ2-1; the D gene is possibly TRBD2 (5 bases). The V end lost 3 bases, the J end lost 9 bases, and 16 bases lay between the germline ends. This CDR3 has 14 amino acids. CDR1 and CDR2 (germline): SGDLS, YYNGEE. The CDR3 loop is CASSAPAGEGEQFF. In nucleotides, the CDR3 is TGTGCCAGCAGCGCACCTGCCGGGGAAGGTGAGCAGTTCTTC.

V and J are TRBV5-4 and TRBJ2-7, with TRBD1 matching over 7 bases. The CDR3 runs 13 residues. Germline CDR1 and CDR2: SGHNT and YYREEE (reference sequence). V shed 4 bases and J 3 bases; nucleotides not matched to a gene: 4. CDR3 region: CASSSRDSYEQYF. The DNA for the CDR3 is TGTGCCAGCAGCAGTAGGGACAGCTACGAGCAGTACTTC.

This clone was seen a handful of times. The chain joins TRBV28 to TRBJ2-7, with D perhaps TRBD1 (5 bases). Germline V CDR1 and CDR2: MDHEN, SYDVKM. Trimming took 6 bases from V and 3 from J, leaving 12 bases between them. CDR3 length: 13 residues. CDR3 protein: CASRPLTVYEQYF. The CDR3 DNA sequence: TGTGCCAGCAGACCCCTGACAGTCTACGAGCAGTACTTC.

The rearrangement joins TRBV19 to TRBJ1-5, with D unresolved. The length of the CDR3 is 18 residues. Trimming pared 4 bases from V and 3 bases from J, leaving 22 bases between. Germline V gives CDR1 LNHDA, CDR2 SQIVND (reference sequence). CDR3 in amino acids: CASSTYPHTVRPNQPQHF. CDR3 DNA: TGTGCCAGTAGTACATACCCCCACACAGTAAGGCCCAATCAGCCCCAGCATTTT.

The V and J genes are TRBV5-1 and TRBJ2-7; the D is unclear. Germline CDR1 SGHRS, CDR2 YFSETQ. With 5 bases removed from V and 3 bases from J, the gap between germline ends came to 15 bases. This CDR3 is built from 14 residues. The CDR3 DNA reads as TGCGCCAGCAGTTCCGAAGAGGTCAGCTACGAGCAGTACTTC. It codes for CASSSEEVSYEQYF.

The chain uses TRBV15 and TRBJ2-3; 9 bases agree with TRBD2. The CDR3 is 19 residues long. Trimming at V came to 2 bases and at J to 2 bases, leaving 14 bases not matched to a gene. Germline V gene data show CDR1 as LNHNV and CDR2 as YYDKDF (reference sequence). CDR3 coding DNA: TGTGCCACCAGCAGACCCCGGTCCGGTGCTAGCGGGGACACAGATACGCAGTATTTT. It is translated as CATSRPRSGASGDTDTQYF.

This chain joins TRBV11-2 and TRBJ1-1; tentatively, D is TRBD1 (5 bases). V was shortened by 0 bases and J by 1 base, with 12 bases between the two germline ends. The CDR3 length is 16 residues. The germline gives CDR1 SGHAT, CDR2 FQNNGV. The CDR3 nucleotides are TGTGCCAGCAGCTTAGATTGGGGCATACGGAACACTGAAGCTTTCTTT. As protein: CASSLDWGIRNTEAFF.

The chain uses TRBV11-2 and TRBJ2-5; weak D call: TRBD1 (5 bases). CDR3 length equals 18 residues. CDR1 and CDR2 from the germline V gene are SGHAT and FQNNGV. V lost 1 base, J lost 4 bases, and 22 bases lay in between. The CDR3 sequence: CASSLAGSQGRRRETQYF. The CDR3 coding sequence is TGTGCCAGCAGCTTAGCGGGTTCGCAGGGAAGAAGGCGAGAGACCCAGTACTTC. Filled out from reference TRBV11-2 and TRBJ2-5, the complete variable domain reads EAGVAQSPRYKIIEKRQSVAFWCNPISGHATLYWYQQILGQGPKLLIQFQNNGVVDDSQLPKDRFSAERLKGVDSTLKIQPAKLEDSAVYLCASSLAGSQGRRRETQYFGPGTRLLVL.

This clone was seen just once. The chain has TRBV2 and TRBJ1-2; 7 nucleotides line up with TRBD1. The CDR3 contains 15 residues. Per the germline V gene, CDR1 is SNHLY and CDR2 is FYNNEI. Trimming at V came to 6 bases and at J to 4 bases, leaving 11 bases not matched to a gene. CDR3 residues: CASRNPTGSGYGYTF. In DNA, the CDR3 is TGTGCCAGCAGGAATCCGACAGGGTCGGGCTATGGCTACACCTTC.